The 2 T cell receptor beta chains below come from one sample, sequenced in a study of T cell changes during pregnancy in multiple sclerosis. Repertoires were generated with immunoSEQ multiplex PCR, while TCRdb's copy carries only in-frame clones and drops some. This sample carries about 40,000 clones, 88% of them seen once, and the ten largest clones take 1.2%. The sample was CD4+ T cells from peripheral blood mononuclear cells, taken before pregnancy. The receptors originated from a female donor with multiple sclerosis, enrolled in a pregnancy study.

This chain uses TRBV14 with TRBJ2-2; no clear D. The CDR3 spans 14 residues. V was clipped by 1 base and J by 1 base, with 4 bases between them. Germline lookup yields CDR1 SGHDN and CDR2 FVKESK. The CDR3 is CASSQVRNTGELFF. In DNA form, the CDR3 reads TGTGCCAGCAGCCAAGTCAGGAACACCGGGGAGCTGTTTTTT.

The chain employs TRBV11-2 and TRBJ2-5; D perhaps matches TRBD1 (5 bases). Germline V lookup: CDR1 SGHAT, CDR2 FQNNGV. This CDR3 is built from 15 residues. V shed 1 base and J shed 4 bases, with 13 bases lying between them. The CDR3 nucleotides read TGTGCCAGCAGCTTAGTGACGGGTGGGGCAGAGACCCAGTACTTC. Protein: CASSLVTGGAETQYF. Variable domain in full (rest from reference TRBV11-2 and TRBJ2-5): EAGVAQSPRYKIIEKRQSVAFWCNPISGHATLYWYQQILGQGPKLLIQFQNNGVVDDSQLPKDRFSAERLKGVDSTLKIQPAKLEDSAVYLCASSLVTGGAETQYFGPGTRLLVL.